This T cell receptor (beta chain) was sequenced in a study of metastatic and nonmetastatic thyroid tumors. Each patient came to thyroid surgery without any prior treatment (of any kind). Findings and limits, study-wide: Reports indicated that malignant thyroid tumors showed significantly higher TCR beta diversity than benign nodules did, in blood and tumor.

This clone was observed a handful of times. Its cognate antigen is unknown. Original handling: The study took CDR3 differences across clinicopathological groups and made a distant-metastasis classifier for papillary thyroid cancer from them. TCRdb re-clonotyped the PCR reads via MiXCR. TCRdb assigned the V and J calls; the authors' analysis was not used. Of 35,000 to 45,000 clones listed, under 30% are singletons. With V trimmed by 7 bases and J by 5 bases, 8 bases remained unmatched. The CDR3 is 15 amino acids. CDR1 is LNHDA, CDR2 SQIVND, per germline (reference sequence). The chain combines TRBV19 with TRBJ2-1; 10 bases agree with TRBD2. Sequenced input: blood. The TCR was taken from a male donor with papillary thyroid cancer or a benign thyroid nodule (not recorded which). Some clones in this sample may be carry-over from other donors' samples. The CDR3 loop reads CASKVVLAGDNEQFF. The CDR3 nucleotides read TGTGCCAGTAAGGTAGTCCTAGCGGGAGACAATGAGCAGTTCTTC.